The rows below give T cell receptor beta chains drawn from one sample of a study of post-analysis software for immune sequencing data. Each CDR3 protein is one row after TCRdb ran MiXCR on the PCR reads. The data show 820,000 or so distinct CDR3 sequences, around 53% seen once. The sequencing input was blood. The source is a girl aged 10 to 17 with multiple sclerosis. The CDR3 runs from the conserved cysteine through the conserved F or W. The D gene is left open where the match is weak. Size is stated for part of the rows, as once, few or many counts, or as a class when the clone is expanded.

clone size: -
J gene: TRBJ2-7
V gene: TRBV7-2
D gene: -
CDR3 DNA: TGTGCCAGCAACCTTTACGGGACTCCTGACTACGAGCAGTACTTC
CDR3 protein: CASNLYGTPDYEQYF

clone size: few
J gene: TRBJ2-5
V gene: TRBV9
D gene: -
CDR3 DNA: TGTGCCAGCAACCGGGGCGGGCAAGAGACCCAGTACTTC
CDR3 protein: CASNRGGQETQYF

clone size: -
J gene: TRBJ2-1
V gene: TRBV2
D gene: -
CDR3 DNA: TGTGCCAGCAGTGCGCCCAGAGGGATCCCGCTTTACAATGAGCAGTTCTTC
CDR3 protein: CASSAPRGIPLYNEQFF

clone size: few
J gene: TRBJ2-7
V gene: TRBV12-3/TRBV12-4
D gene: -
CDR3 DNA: TGTGCCAGCAGTTTAATGTCCGGGGGGCATGACGAGCAGTACTTC
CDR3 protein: CASSLMSGGHDEQYF

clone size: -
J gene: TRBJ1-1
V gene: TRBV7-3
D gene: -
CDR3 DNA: TGTGCCAGCAGCGCAAGGGGAGACACTGAAGCTTTCTTT
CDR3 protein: CASSARGDTEAFF

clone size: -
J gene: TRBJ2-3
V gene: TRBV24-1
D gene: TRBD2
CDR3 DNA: TGTGCCACCAGTGACAACGGACTAGCGGGAGGAGCAGATACGCAGTATTTT
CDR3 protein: CATSDNGLAGGADTQYF

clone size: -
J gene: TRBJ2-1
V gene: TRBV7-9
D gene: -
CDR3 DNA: TGTACCAGCAGCTTAGTTCCAGGGGAGCAGTTCTTC
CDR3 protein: CTSSLVPGEQFF

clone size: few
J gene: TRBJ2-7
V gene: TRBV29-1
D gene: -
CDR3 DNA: TGCAGCTTTCGACGGGACCCGTATACCTACGAGCAGTACTTC
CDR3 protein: CSFRRDPYTYEQYF

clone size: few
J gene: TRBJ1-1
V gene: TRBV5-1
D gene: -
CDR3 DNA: TGCGCCAGCCGGGCTACGTTGAACACTGAAGCTTTCTTT
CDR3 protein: CASRATLNTEAFF

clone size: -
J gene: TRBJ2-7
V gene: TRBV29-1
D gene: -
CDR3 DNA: TGCAGCGTTGAGGGACTGTTTAACGAGCAGTACTTC
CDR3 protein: CSVEGLFNEQYF

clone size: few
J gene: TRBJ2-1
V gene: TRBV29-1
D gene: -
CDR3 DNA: TGCAGCGTTGAAGCGCCTCGGGGGCCCTACAATGAGCAGTTCTTC
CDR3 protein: CSVEAPRGPYNEQFF

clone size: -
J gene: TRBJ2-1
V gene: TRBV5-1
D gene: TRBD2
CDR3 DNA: TGCGCCAGCAGCTTGGCTAGCGGGGTCATATACAATGAGCAGTTCTTC
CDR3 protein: CASSLASGVIYNEQFF

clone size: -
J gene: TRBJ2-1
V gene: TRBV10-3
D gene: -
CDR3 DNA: TGTGCCATCAGGGAGTCGACTCGAACACGGCAGTTCTTC
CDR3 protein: CAIRESTRTRQFF

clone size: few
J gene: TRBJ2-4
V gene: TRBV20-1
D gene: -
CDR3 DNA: TGCAGTGCTAGGCCGGGGGCGGAAAACATTCAGTACTTC
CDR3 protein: CSARPGAENIQYF

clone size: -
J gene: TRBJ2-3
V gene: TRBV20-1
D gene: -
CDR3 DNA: TGCAGTGCGGAGGGGGACCACACAGATACGCAGTATTTT
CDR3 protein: CSAEGDHTDTQYF

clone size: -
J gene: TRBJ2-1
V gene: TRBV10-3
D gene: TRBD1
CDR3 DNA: TGCGCCATCAGTGATGCCAGGGGGAATGAGCAGTTCTTC
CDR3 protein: CAISDARGNEQFF

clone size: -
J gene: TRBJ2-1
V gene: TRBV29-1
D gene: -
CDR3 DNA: TGCAGCGTTCTACAGTTTAGCTCCTACAATGAGCAGTTCTTC
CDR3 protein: CSVLQFSSYNEQFF

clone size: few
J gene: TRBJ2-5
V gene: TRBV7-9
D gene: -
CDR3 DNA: TGTGCCAGCAGGTCGGTTGGCCAAGAGACCCAGTACTTC
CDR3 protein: CASRSVGQETQYF

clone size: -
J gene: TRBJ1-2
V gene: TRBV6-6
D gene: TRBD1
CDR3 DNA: TGTGCCAGCAGCTCCGTAGGGGGCGGCTATGGCTACACCTTC
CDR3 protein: CASSSVGGGYGYTF

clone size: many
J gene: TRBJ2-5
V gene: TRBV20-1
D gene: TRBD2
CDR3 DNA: TGCAGTGCTAGAGGCTTAGCGGGGGACCAAGAGACCCAGTACTTC
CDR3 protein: CSARGLAGDQETQYF

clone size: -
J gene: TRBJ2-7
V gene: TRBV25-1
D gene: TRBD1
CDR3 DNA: TGTGCCAGCAGTGACCCCAGGACAGGTATCTCCTACGAGCAGTACTTC
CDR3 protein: CASSDPRTGISYEQYF

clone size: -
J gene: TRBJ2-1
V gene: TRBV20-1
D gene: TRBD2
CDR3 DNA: TGCAGTGCGACGGCGGGAGGTACAGATACGCAGTTCTTC
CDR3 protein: CSATAGGTDTQFF

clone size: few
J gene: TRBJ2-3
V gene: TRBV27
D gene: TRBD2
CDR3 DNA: TGTGCCAGCACCTCGGGAGCGGGGAAGGCAGATACGCAGTATTTT
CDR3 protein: CASTSGAGKADTQYF

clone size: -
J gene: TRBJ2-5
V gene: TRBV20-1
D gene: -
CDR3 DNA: TGCAGTGCTAGTATTGGAGGCGAGACCCAGTACTTC
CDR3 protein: CSASIGGETQYF

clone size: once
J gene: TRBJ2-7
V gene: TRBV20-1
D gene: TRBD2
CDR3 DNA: TGCAGTGCTAACCAAAGGACTAGCGGGAGGTTTCGGCAGTACTTC
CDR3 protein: CSANQRTSGRFRQYF

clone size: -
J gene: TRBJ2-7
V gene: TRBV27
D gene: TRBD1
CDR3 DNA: TGTGCCAGCAGCACTCAGGGGGCCAACGAGCAGTACTTC
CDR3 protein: CASSTQGANEQYF

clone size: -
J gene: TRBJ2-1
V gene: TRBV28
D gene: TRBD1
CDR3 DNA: TGTGCCAGCAGGGTACAGGGGTTAGGCAATGAGCAGTTCTTC
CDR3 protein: CASRVQGLGNEQFF

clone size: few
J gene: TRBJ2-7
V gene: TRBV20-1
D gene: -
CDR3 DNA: TGCAGTGCTCGAAGGAACTCCTACGAGCAGTACTTC
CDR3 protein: CSARRNSYEQYF

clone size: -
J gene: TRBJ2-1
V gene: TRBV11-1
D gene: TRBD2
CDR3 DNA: TGTGCCAGCAGCTTCTGTAGCGGGGGGGCCGAGGAGCAGTTCTTC
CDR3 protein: CASSFCSGGAEEQFF

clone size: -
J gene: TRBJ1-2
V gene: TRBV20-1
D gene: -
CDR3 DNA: TGCTGTGCTAGAGATCTTGGACGAGAGGACTATGGCTACACCTTC
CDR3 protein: CCARDLGREDYGYTF

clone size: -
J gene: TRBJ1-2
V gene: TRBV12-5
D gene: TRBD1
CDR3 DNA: TGTGCTAGTGGTTTGGGGATCACGGGACAGGGGGATGGCTACACCTTC
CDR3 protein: CASGLGITGQGDGYTF

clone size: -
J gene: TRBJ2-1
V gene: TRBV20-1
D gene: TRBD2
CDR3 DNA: TGCAGTGCTAGAGGCCGGGGACTAGCGGTCCCAGATGAGCAGTTCTTC
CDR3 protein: CSARGRGLAVPDEQFF

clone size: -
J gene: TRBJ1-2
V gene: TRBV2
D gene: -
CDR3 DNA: TGTGCCAGCAGTGAAGGAGGGGCTGGCTACACCTTC
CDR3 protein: CASSEGGAGYTF

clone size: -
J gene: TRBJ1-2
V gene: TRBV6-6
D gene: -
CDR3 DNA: TGTGCCAGCAGTTACTCCTCTAGGAATTTTAACTATGGCTACACCTTC
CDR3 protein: CASSYSSRNFNYGYTF

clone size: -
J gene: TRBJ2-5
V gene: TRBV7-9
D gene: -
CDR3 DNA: TGTGCCAGCAGCTTTCTCCTCGGTCCGGCGACCTCGAGGGAGACCCAGTACTTC
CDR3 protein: CASSFLLGPATSRETQYF

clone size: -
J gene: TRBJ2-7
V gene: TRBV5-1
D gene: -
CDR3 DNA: TGCGCCAGCAGCTTGGAGGGGCCTCGATCGGGCGAGCAGTACTTC
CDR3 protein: CASSLEGPRSGEQYF

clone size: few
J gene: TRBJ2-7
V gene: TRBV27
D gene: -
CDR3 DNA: TGTGCCAGCAGACCTCGGCCCACATCCGCCTACGAGCAGTACTTC
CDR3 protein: CASRPRPTSAYEQYF

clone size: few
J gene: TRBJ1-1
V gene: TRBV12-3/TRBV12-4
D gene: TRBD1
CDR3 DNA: TGTGCCAGCAGTCCTCCGACAGGGGTCACTGAAGCTTTCTTT
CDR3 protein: CASSPPTGVTEAFF

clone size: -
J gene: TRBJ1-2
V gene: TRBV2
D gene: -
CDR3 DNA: TGTGCCAGCAAGCAAGGCATCCCCCGTGGCTACACCTTC
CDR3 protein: CASKQGIPRGYTF

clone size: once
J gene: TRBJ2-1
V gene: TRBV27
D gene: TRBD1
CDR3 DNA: TGTGCCAGCAGTCCAGGGGGCGCGGATAATGAGCAGTTCTTC
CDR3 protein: CASSPGGADNEQFF

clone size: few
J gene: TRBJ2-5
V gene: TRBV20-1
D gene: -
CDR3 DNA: TGCAGTGCTAGGCCCCCCCGGGAGACCCAGTACTTC
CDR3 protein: CSARPPRETQYF

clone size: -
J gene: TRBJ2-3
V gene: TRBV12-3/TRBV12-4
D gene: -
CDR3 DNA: TGTGCCAGCAGATCCGACGGTTATAGCACAGATACGCAGTATTTT
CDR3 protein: CASRSDGYSTDTQYF

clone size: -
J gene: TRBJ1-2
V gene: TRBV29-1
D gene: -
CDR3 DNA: TGCAGCGCCCGGGGGGGTGATAAAGTTTATGGCTACACCTTC
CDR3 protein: CSARGGDKVYGYTF

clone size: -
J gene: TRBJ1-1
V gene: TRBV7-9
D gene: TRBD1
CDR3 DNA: TGTGCCAGCAGCTTGAGGGACAGCTACACTGAAGCTTTCTTT
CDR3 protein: CASSLRDSYTEAFF

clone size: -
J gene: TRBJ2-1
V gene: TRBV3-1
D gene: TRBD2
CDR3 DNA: TGTGCCAGCAGCCAAGGTCGAACTAGCGGGGTCAATGAGCAGTTCTTC
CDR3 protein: CASSQGRTSGVNEQFF

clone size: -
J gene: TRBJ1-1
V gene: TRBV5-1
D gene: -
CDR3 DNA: TGCGCCAGCAGCGAGGAGACTCGTCCGAACACTGAAGCTTTCTTT
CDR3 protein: CASSEETRPNTEAFF

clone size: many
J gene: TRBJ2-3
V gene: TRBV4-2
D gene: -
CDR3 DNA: TGTGCCAGCAGCCACAATAAAGGTGGAGGCGCAGATACGCAGTATTTT
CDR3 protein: CASSHNKGGGADTQYF

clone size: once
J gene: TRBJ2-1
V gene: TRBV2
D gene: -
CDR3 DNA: TGTGCCAGCAGTGACGCTCGGACTACCTACAATGAGCAGTTCTTC
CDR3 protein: CASSDARTTYNEQFF

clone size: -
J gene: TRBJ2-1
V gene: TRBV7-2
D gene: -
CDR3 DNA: TGTGCCAGCAGCTTAAGTGGCGGGCTTAACTACAATGAGCAGTTCTTC
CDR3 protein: CASSLSGGLNYNEQFF

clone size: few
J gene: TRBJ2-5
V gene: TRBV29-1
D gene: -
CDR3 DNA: TGCAGCGTCCGAGAGAGGGGACCGGAGACCCAGTACTTC
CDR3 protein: CSVRERGPETQYF

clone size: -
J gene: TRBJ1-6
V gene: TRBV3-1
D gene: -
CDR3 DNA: TGTGCCAGCAGCCAGATGGGGAAAGGGTCACCCCTCCACTTT
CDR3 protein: CASSQMGKGSPLHF

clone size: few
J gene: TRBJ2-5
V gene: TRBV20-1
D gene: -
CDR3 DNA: TGCAGTGCTAGAAGGTTACAAGAGACCCAGTACTTC
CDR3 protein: CSARRLQETQYF

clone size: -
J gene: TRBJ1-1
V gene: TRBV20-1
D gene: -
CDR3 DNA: TGCAGTGCTAGAGCTGTGAGGGGAGGAACTGAAGCTTTCTTT
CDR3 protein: CSARAVRGGTEAFF

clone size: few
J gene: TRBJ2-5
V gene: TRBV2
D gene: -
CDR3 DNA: TGTGCCAGCAGTACGGGACGTCAAGAGACCCAGTACTTC
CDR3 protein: CASSTGRQETQYF

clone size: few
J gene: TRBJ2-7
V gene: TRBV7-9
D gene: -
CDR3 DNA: TGTGCCAGCAGCTTAGCCCAGGGAGTCGAGCAGTACTTC
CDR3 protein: CASSLAQGVEQYF

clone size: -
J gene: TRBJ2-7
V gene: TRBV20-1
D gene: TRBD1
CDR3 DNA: TGCAGTGCTAGTGATACCAGGGGGCCCTCCTACGAGCAGTACTTC
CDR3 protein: CSASDTRGPSYEQYF